This T cell receptor (beta chain) was retrieved from a study of T cells in localized non-small cell lung cancer. Germline lookup yields CDR1 MNHEY and CDR2 SMNVEV (reference sequence). V dropped 2 bases and J dropped 5 bases, with 9 bases sitting between them. This CDR3 is built from 13 residues. Sequencing was performed with immunoSEQ multiplex PCR; in TCRdb, only in-frame clones are kept and a portion is missing. The data contain some 28,000 clones, around nine tenths of them singletons. The rearrangement links TRBV27 to TRBJ1-2, with D possibly being TRBD1 (6 bases). The input for sequencing was peripheral blood, taken before any cancer treatment. The clonotype was recovered from a woman aged 18-49 years with stage I lung adenocarcinoma. Written as DNA, the CDR3 is TGTGCCAGCAGTTTAGAAGGGGGATATGGCTACACCTTC. This encodes CASSLEGGYGYTF.